The 15 T cell receptor beta chains below all came from one sample that was sequenced in a study of early T cells in non-severe SARS-CoV-2 infection. TCRdb ran MiXCR on the 5' RACE reads and lists one entry per CDR3 protein. The sample includes roughly 63,000 distinct CDR3 sequences, around 11% seen only once; the top ten take roughly 1.2%. The sequences come from whole blood, collected at baseline. The receptors shown here come from an adult who was a healthcare worker with PCR-confirmed SARS-CoV-2 infection or an uninfected control (not recorded which). The donor label of this sample is uncertain.

The CDR3 region is CASSQPDRGNEKLFF. As DNA, the CDR3 is TGTGCCAGCAGCCAACCGGACAGGGGTAATGAAAAACTGTTTTTT. The chain links TRBV7-9 to TRBJ1-4; 9 positions agree with TRBD1. CDR1 and CDR2 from the germline V gene are SEHNR and FQNEAQ (reference sequence). CDR3 length: 15 residues. J gave up 4 bases and V 5 bases, and 5 bases lay outside the gene matches.

This clonotype was seen only a few times. The V call is TRBV3-1, the J call TRBJ1-2; maybe TRBD1 (6 bases). Germline-derived CDR1 and CDR2 are LGHDT and YNNKEL (reference sequence). Trimming took off 6 bases at V and 8 bases at J, with 19 bases between the two ends. The length of the CDR3 is 14 residues. The CDR3 DNA reads TGTGCCAGCAGTAACCCGGCAGGGGCTGGAGGCTACACCTTC. Translating gives CASSNPAGAGGYTF. The full variable domain, completed using reference TRBV3-1 and TRBJ1-2, is DTAVSQTPKYLVTQMGNDKSIKCEQNLGHDTMYWYKQDSKKFLKIMFSYNNKELIINETVPNRFSPKSPDKAHLNLHINSLELGDSAVYFCASSNPAGAGGYTFGSGTRLTVV.

The chain employs TRBV2 and TRBJ1-1, with D hard to call. V was cut by 11 bases and J by 1 base, with 14 bases left in between. The CDR3 covers 13 residues. Germline CDR1 SNHLY, CDR2 FYNNEI. The CDR3 DNA sequence: TGTGCCGAAGCCCGGGCCGAGAACACTGAAGCTTTCTTT. This codes for CAEARAENTEAFF.

This clonotype was seen more than once but under ten times. The chain has TRBV12-3 or TRBV12-4 and TRBJ2-5, with TRBD1 matching 7 bases. The junction had 6 bases not matched to a gene; V was cut back by 6 bases and J by 2 bases. This CDR3 has 14 residues. This CDR3 is CASRKGQTQETQYF. CDR3 in DNA: TGTGCCAGCAGAAAGGGACAGACTCAAGAGACCCAGTACTTC.

This clonotype was picked up a small number of times. CDR3 nucleotides: TGTGCCAGCAGCTCGACGCCGGGACTAAGGGCAGATACGCAGTATTTT. Translating it yields CASSSTPGLRADTQYF. The V and J genes are TRBV5-8 and TRBJ2-3; 7 positions match TRBD2. Germline CDR1 reads SGHTS; CDR2 reads YDEGEE. The CDR3 is 16 amino acids. Trimming at V came to 3 bases and at J to 4 bases, leaving 11 bases not matched to a gene.

Only a few counts were recorded for this clonotype. This chain connects TRBV14 to TRBJ2-2; D is uncertain. V lost 3 bases, J lost 1 base, and 9 bases lay in between. Germline CDR1 is SGHDN and CDR2 is FVKESK. This CDR3 is built from 15 residues. The CDR3 loop reads CASSHRARNTGELFF. The CDR3 DNA is TGTGCCAGCAGCCACCGAGCCAGGAACACCGGGGAGCTGTTTTTT.

The sample holds a few counts of this clonotype. The chain recombines TRBV7-9 with TRBJ1-4; 7 bases map to TRBD1. In germline, CDR1 is SEHNR, CDR2 FQNEAQ (reference sequence). This CDR3 has 15 residues. The ends lost 4 bases at V and 2 bases at J; junction bases unmatched: 4. In DNA form, the CDR3 reads TGTGCCAGCAGCTCGACAGGGAAGACTAATGAAAAACTGTTTTTT. It encodes CASSSTGKTNEKLFF.

This clonotype has only a few counts. CDR3 sequence: CASSLTPPTDTQYF. Here the CDR3 DNA reads TGCGCCAGCAGCTTGACTCCGCCAACGGATACGCAGTATTTT. The chain combines TRBV5-1 with TRBJ2-3; the D is unclear. The length of the CDR3 is 14 residues. Germline CDR1 is SGHRS and CDR2 is YFSETQ. With 1 base removed from V and 6 bases from J, the gap between germline ends came to 12 bases.

The V and J genes are TRBV9 and TRBJ2-3; D unresolved. The V and J ends lost 0 bases and 2 bases respectively, with 13 bases between them. Germline-derived CDR1 and CDR2 are SGDLS and YYNGEE. The CDR3 is 16 residues long. The CDR3 reads CASSVEGRDSTDTQYF. CDR3 in DNA: TGTGCCAGCAGCGTAGAGGGCAGAGATTCCACAGATACGCAGTATTTT.

This clonotype has only a few counts. The chain couples TRBV7-3 to TRBJ2-6; D not resolved. Deletions cut 2 bases from V and 0 bases from J, with 8 bases between. The V gene's germline CDR1 is SGHTA and CDR2 FQGTGA. The CDR3 loop spans 16 amino acids. CDR3 DNA: TGTGCCAGCAGCTTATTCGCCGGCTCTGGGGCCAACGTCCTGACTTTC. It specifies CASSLFAGSGANVLTF. Full variable domain (remainder filled in from reference TRBV7-3 and TRBJ2-6): GAGVSQTPSNKVTEKGKYVELRCDPISGHTALYWYRQSLGQGPEFLIYFQGTGAADDSGLPNDRFFAVRPEGSVSTLKIQRTERGDSAVYLCASSLFAGSGANVLTFGAGSRLTVL.

This clonotype showed up just a few times. The chain is built from TRBV5-1 and TRBJ1-6; tentative D call: TRBD1 (5 bases). This CDR3 is built from 14 residues. V dropped 3 bases and J dropped 3 bases, with 7 bases sitting between them. Germline V lookup: CDR1 SGHRS, CDR2 YFSETQ. The CDR3 region is CASSSRVYNSPLHF. The CDR3 region has the DNA TGCGCCAGCAGCTCCAGGGTCTATAATTCACCCCTCCACTTT.

This chain joins TRBV27 and TRBJ2-3; D call uncertain. Germline lookup yields CDR1 MNHEY and CDR2 SMNVEV (reference sequence). The germline V and J ends were trimmed by 5 bases and 3 bases, with 9 bases remaining between them. The CDR3 consists of 13 residues. CDR3 sequence: CASSNVQTDTQYF. The CDR3 bases are TGTGCCAGCAGTAACGTACAAACAGATACGCAGTATTTT.

A remark on this clonotype: At one of its ends the junction is not consistent with the germline gene, which may arise from a read error. The chain carries TRBV12-3 or TRBV12-4 and TRBJ2-5; D is uncertain. This CDR3 contains 14 residues. The CDR3 nucleotides read TGTGCCAACAGTTTTTTCAACAGCCAAGAGACCCAGTACTTC. It yields the protein CANSFFNSQETQYF.

This clonotype was seen at least ten times. J is TRBJ1-2 and V is TRBV30; TRBD1 matches 8 bases. The V and J ends lost 4 bases and 4 bases, in that order; junction bases with no gene match: 5. The CDR3 runs 13 residues. CDR1 and CDR2 from the germline V gene are GTSNPN and SVGIG (reference sequence). CDR3 sequence reads: CAWKSGGAYGYTF. DNA of the CDR3: TGTGCCTGGAAATCAGGGGGCGCCTATGGCTACACCTTC. The full variable domain, completed using reference TRBV30 and TRBJ1-2, is SQTIHQWPATLVQPVGSPLSLECTVEGTSNPNLYWYRQAAGRGLQLLFYSVGIGQISSEVPQNLSASRPQDRQFILSSKKLLLSDSGFYLCAWKSGGAYGYTFGSGTRLTVV.

This clonotype turned up a few times. The chain has TRBV3-1 and TRBJ2-5; D is unclear. Per the germline V gene, CDR1 is LGHDT and CDR2 is YNNKEL (reference sequence). With 2 bases removed from V and 2 bases from J, the gap between germline ends came to 12 bases. CDR3 length: 15 amino acids. As DNA, the CDR3 is TGTGCCAGCAGCCAATGGGCACCTTTACAAGAGACCCAGTACTTC. It is translated as CASSQWAPLQETQYF.